These 10 T cell receptor beta chains were all obtained from the same sample, sequenced in a study of cytomegalovirus exposure and HLA in healthy donors. Amplification used 60 Vbeta primers and 13 Jbeta primers. The assay was immunoSEQ multiplex PCR, and TCRdb's table has in-frame clones only and misses some. The sample includes some 120,000 clones, roughly 74% of them seen just once. The material sequenced was PBMCs. The receptors come from a woman in her forties or fifties in good health and CMV-seropositive.

The J gene is TRBJ2-5, the V gene TRBV2; 13 nucleotides line up with TRBD2. The CDR3 runs 14 residues. The trim removed 4 bases at V and 5 bases at J, leaving 1 base unmatched. Looked up from germline, CDR1 is SNHLY and CDR2 is FYNNEI. In DNA, the CDR3 is TGTGCCAGCAGTGTGACTAGCGGGGGGGAGACCCAGTACTTC. Protein: CASSVTSGGETQYF.

This clone appeared a few times. The genes are TRBV10-3 and TRBJ1-2; 7 positions match TRBD1. CDR1 and CDR2 from the germline V gene are ENHRY and SYGVKD. The CDR3 is made up of 12 amino acids. The V and J ends lost 4 bases and 6 bases, in that order; junction bases with no gene match: 2. The CDR3 reads CAISGTGDGYTF. The CDR3 bases are TGTGCCATCAGTGGGACAGGAGATGGCTACACCTTC.

V usage is TRBV7-9 and J usage is TRBJ2-7; D is unclear. Trimming removed 5 bases at V and 6 bases at J, with 11 bases between. Per germline, CDR1 SEHNR and CDR2 FQNEAQ (reference sequence). The CDR3 runs 12 residues. This CDR3 is CASSLRGGEQYF. CDR3 nucleotides: TGTGCCAGCAGCCTGCGAGGTGGCGAGCAGTACTTC.

This chain joins TRBV6-5 and TRBJ2-1, with TRBD2 matching over 12 bases. After removal of 4 bases from V and 8 bases from J, the junction contained 9 bases not matched to a gene. This CDR3 contains 16 residues. Germline CDR1 and CDR2: MNHEY and SVGAGI. In DNA form, the CDR3 reads TGTGCCAGCAGTTTCTCCCTAGCGGGGGGGCGGTATGAGCAGTTCTTC. This translates into CASSFSLAGGRYEQFF.

The chain uses TRBV4-1 and TRBJ1-1, with 8 bases that match TRBD1. The CDR3 has 16 residues. The germline gives CDR1 MGHRA, CDR2 YSYEKL. With 4 bases clipped from V and 4 bases from J, the junction kept 11 bases outside the gene matches. The CDR3 protein is CASSRGLSTGGTEAFF. Here the CDR3 DNA reads TGCGCCAGCAGCCGCGGGTTGTCAACAGGGGGCACTGAAGCTTTCTTT.

The rearrangement links TRBV5-1 to TRBJ2-7; a possible D gene is TRBD2 (7 bases). The CDR3 is made up of 14 amino acids. In germline, CDR1 is SGHRS, CDR2 YFSETQ. The ends were cut back, 0 bases at V and 4 bases at J, with 11 bases in the middle. The CDR3 here is CASSLVGGQYEQYF. The DNA for the CDR3 is TGCGCCAGCAGCTTGGTGGGGGGGCAATACGAGCAGTACTTC.

The gene calls are TRBV5-1 and TRBJ2-3; no firm D call. The CDR3 length is 14 residues. Germline V gene sequence: CDR1 SGHRS, CDR2 YFSETQ. Trimming cost V 4 bases and J 4 bases, with 13 bases left between them. The CDR3 is CASSPPSFPDTQYF. The DNA of the CDR3 is TGCGCCAGCAGCCCCCCCTCTTTTCCAGATACGCAGTATTTT. Based on the CDR3 plus reference TRBV5-1 and TRBJ2-3, the full variable domain is KAGVTQTPRYLIKTRGQQVTLSCSPISGHRSVSWYQQTPGQGLQFLFEYFSETQRNKGNFPGRFSGRQFSNSRSEMNVSTLELGDSALYLCASSPPSFPDTQYFGPGTRLTVL.

This clone showed up just a few times. CDR3 bases: TGTGCCAGCAGTTTATCGTGGACAGGGGACCAGCCCCAGCATTTT. Protein sequence: CASSLSWTGDQPQHF. The V gene is TRBV27, the J gene TRBJ1-5; 9 bases map to TRBD1. The CDR3 spans 15 residues. The trim removed 0 bases at V and 7 bases at J, leaving 4 bases unmatched. In germline, CDR1 is MNHEY, CDR2 SMNVEV (reference sequence).

The gene calls are TRBV27 and TRBJ2-1, with a possible D match to TRBD2 (7 bases). V was trimmed by 0 bases and J by 7 bases, leaving 16 bases between them. The CDR3 has 16 residues. CDR1 and CDR2 (germline): MNHEY, SMNVEV (reference sequence). The CDR3, as DNA: TGTGCCAGCAGTTTATCTCGGGGGGCGAGTTTTAATGAGCAGTTCTTC. Translated, it gives CASSLSRGASFNEQFF.

In DNA form, the CDR3 reads TGCGCCAGCAGCCAAGACCTCGATGCAGGGGTCTCCTACGAGCAGTACTTC. It codes for CASSQDLDAGVSYEQYF. The chain couples TRBV4-1 to TRBJ2-7, with TRBD1 as a possible D gene (6 bases). V was cut by 0 bases and J by 0 bases, with 15 bases left in between. This CDR3 is built from 17 residues. The germline CDR1 and CDR2 sequences are MGHRA and YSYEKL.